This TCR beta chain was documented in a study of blood T cells in healthy people across ages. This clonotype has only a few counts. The CDR3 loop spans 16 amino acids. Trimming took 0 bases from V and 5 from J, leaving 15 bases between them. The germline V gene has CDR1 LNHNV and CDR2 YYDKDF (reference sequence). The authors ran a second PCR of about 6 to 12 cycles using a sample-barcoded 5' primer and a J-beta primer mix. Each single sample gave us at least 2.5 million CDR3-containing paired-end reads. TCRdb re-called the 5' RACE reads through MiXCR, storing one row per CDR3 protein. The data show about 780,000 distinct CDR3 sequences, about 42% seen once.

The sequence was obtained from an older man in good health. What was sequenced was blood. V and J are TRBV15 and TRBJ2-3; D possibly corresponds to TRBD2 (7 bases). The CDR3 sequence is CATSRDVGGRQDTQYF. The CDR3 DNA is TGTGCCACCAGCAGAGATGTGGGGGGGCGCCAAGATACGCAGTATTTT.